What follows are 20 T cell receptor gamma chains derived from one specimen sequenced in a study of intestinal T cells in coeliac disease. LymphoTrack primers amplified TRG sequences from roughly 190 ng of biopsy DNA. TCRdb re-called clones from the multiplex PCR reads via CATT. The sample includes about 1,500 gamma-chain clones, around 61% seen only once; the top ten take approximately 5%. For each case, the template was genomic DNA from ten approximately 5-µm formalin-fixed paraffin-embedded scrolls. Sequencing used a duodenal biopsy. Every receptor here comes from a human donor with celiac disease.

The rearrangement joins TRGV5 to TRGJ1 or TRGJ2. The trim removed 3 bases at V and 7 bases at J, leaving 18 bases unmatched. The length of the CDR3 is 16 residues. Germline V gene lookup returns CDR1 VINAFY and CDR2 YDVSNSKD. CDR3 sequence: CATWDGGSGRGYKKLF. The CDR3 DNA is TGTGCCACCTGGGACGGAGGGTCGGGTCGCGGCTATAAGAAACTCTTT.

The J gene is TRGJ1 or TRGJ2, the V gene TRGV9. Germline V gives CDR1 GITISATS, CDR2 ISYDGTV (reference sequence). This CDR3 spans 12 amino acids. The V and J ends lost 3 bases and 12 bases, in that order; junction bases with no gene match: 11. The CDR3 DNA is TGTGCCTTGTGGGAGTCGCGGAGGGGGAAACTCTTT. Protein: CALWESRRGKLF.

In its sample, this clone ranks as large. This chain connects TRGV11 to TRGJ1 or TRGJ2. TRGV11 has ORF status, its function being uncertain. Germline trimming cut 3 bases from V and 3 bases from J; bases unmatched to any gene: 2. The CDR3 runs 13 residues. The CDR3 coding sequence is TGTGCCTGCTGGATTAGGTCTTATTATAAGAAACTCTTT. Translating gives CACWIRSYYKKLF.

The chain recombines TRGV9 with TRGJ1 or TRGJ2. The CDR3 covers 12 residues. Germline V CDR1 and CDR2: GITISATS, ISYDGTV (reference sequence). The CDR3 loop is CACGRSYYKKLF. The CDR3 DNA follows: TGTGCTTGTGGGAGGAGTTATTATAAGAAACTCTTT.

By share of the sample, this clone is large. The chain carries TRGV11 and TRGJP2. TRGV11 qualifies as an ORF whose function is uncertain. J gave up 2 bases and V 12 bases, and 6 bases lay outside the gene matches. CDR3 length: 13 amino acids. CDR3 in amino acids: CACGRSSDWIKTF. The CDR3 coding sequence is TGTGCCTGCGGGAGGAGTAGTGATTGGATCAAGACGTTT.

Notes on this clone: A much larger clone is a single base away; this may be a read error. The gene calls are TRGV3 and TRGJ1 or TRGJ2. The CDR3 loop spans 14 amino acids. Germline assignment: CDR1 VTNTFY and CDR2 YDVSTARD (reference sequence). The CDR3 is CATREREYYYKKLF. The CDR3 nucleotides are TGTGCCACCCGGGAAAGGGAGTATTATTATAAGAAACTCTTT.

Comments on this clone: The germline gene is not matched at one end of the junction; a read error may be the cause. Other DNA sequences of this sample code for an identical CDR3. The CDR3 nucleotides read TGTGCCTTGTGGGAGGCCCGAGTTGGGCAAAAAAAGGTGTTC. Residues: CALWEARVGQKKVF. The chain is built from TRGV9 and TRGJP. The CDR3 has 14 residues. Germline CDR1 GITISATS, CDR2 ISYDGTV (reference sequence).

This chain links TRGV8 with TRGJ1 or TRGJ2. V was pared by 9 bases and J by 3 bases, with 8 bases of the junction left unmatched. Germline V gene sequence: CDR1 VENAVY, CDR2 YDSYNSRV. The CDR3 is 12 residues long. Here the CDR3 DNA reads TGTGCCACCCGCCCCCTTTATTATAAGAAACTCTTT. Its translation is CATRPLYYKKLF.

Comment on this clone: A clone one base away is much larger, so this may be a read error. The sample has other DNA sequences that encode this CDR3 too. V and J are TRGV5 and TRGJ1 or TRGJ2. This CDR3 region has 14 residues. Per the germline V gene, CDR1 is VINAFY and CDR2 is YDVSNSKD. V trimming: 2 bases; J trimming: 13 bases; junction bases outside the gene matches: 17. The CDR3 DNA sequence: TGTGCCACCTGGGACAATCCGGGTGGTGGTAAAAAACTCTTT. This gives the protein CATWDNPGGGKKLF.

By sample share, this clone is large. The V gene is TRGV8, the J gene TRGJ1 or TRGJ2. Germline trimming cut 0 bases from V and 4 bases from J; bases unmatched to any gene: 3. The germline CDR1 and CDR2 sequences are VENAVY and YDSYNSRV. The CDR3 contains 13 residues. CDR3 nucleotides: TGTGCCACCTGGGATAGGCCGTATTATAAGAAACTCTTT. Encoded protein: CATWDRPYYKKLF.

This clone is large. The sample holds other DNA sequences that translate to the same CDR3. The chain has TRGV2 and TRGJ1 or TRGJ2. The length of the CDR3 is 13 residues. The trim removed 2 bases at V and 7 bases at J, leaving 8 bases unmatched. Per the germline V gene, CDR1 is EGSNGY and CDR2 is YDSYNSKV. As DNA, the CDR3 is TGTGCCACCTGGGACGTACGAAAGTATAAGAAACTCTTT. Protein product: CATWDVRKYKKLF.

This clone was recorded once. This chain uses TRGV3 with TRGJ1 or TRGJ2. Trimming at V came to 3 bases and at J to 2 bases, leaving 13 bases not matched to a gene. Germline lookup yields CDR1 VTNTFY and CDR2 YDVSTARD (reference sequence). The length of the CDR3 is 16 residues. The CDR3 spells CATWDRHPTYYYKKLF. The CDR3 bases are TGTGCCACCTGGGACCGCCACCCCACTTATTATTATAAGAAACTCTTT.

Within the sample, this clone is large. The V call is TRGV9, the J call TRGJ1 or TRGJ2. Germline trimming cut 5 bases from V and 6 bases from J; bases unmatched to any gene: 1. This CDR3 comprises 10 residues. Germline CDR1 is GITISATS and CDR2 is ISYDGTV (reference sequence). The CDR3 reads CALWVYKKLF. The CDR3 coding sequence is TGTGCCTTGTGGGTTTATAAGAAACTCTTT.

The V call is TRGV10, the J call TRGJ1 or TRGJ2. TRGV10 is reported as an ORF; its role is uncertain. V lost 8 bases and J lost 6; bases outside the gene matches: 5. This CDR3 has 11 residues. The CDR3 protein is CAAWDCYKKLF. The CDR3 DNA follows: TGTGCTGCGTGGGATTGTTATAAGAAACTCTTT.

The CDR3 DNA reads TGTGCCTTGTGGGAGGGCCACTTATTATATAAGAAACTCTTT. This translates into CALWEGHLLYKKLF. The rearrangement links TRGV9 to TRGJ1 or TRGJ2. This CDR3 is built from 14 residues. After removal of 2 bases from V and 7 bases from J, the junction contained 11 bases not matched to a gene. Germline V gene sequence: CDR1 GITISATS, CDR2 ISYDGTV (reference sequence).

This clone was counted once. A much larger clone lies one base from this, so it may be a read error. The chain links TRGV8 to TRGJ1 or TRGJ2. The CDR3 length is 9 residues. Germline V gene sequence: CDR1 VENAVY, CDR2 YDSYNSRV. The CDR3 spells CASWDTSLF. The CDR3 bases are TGTGCCTCCTGGGATACCTCACTCTTT.

V gene TRGV9 combines with J gene TRGJ1 or TRGJ2. V lost 0 bases and J lost 2; bases outside the gene matches: 7. CDR1 and CDR2 (germline): GITISATS, ISYDGTV (reference sequence). The CDR3 length is 15 residues. CDR3 nucleotide sequence: TGTGCCTTGTGGGAGGTGCGGAGGGATTATTATAAGAAACTCTTT. It specifies CALWEVRRDYYKKLF.

This chain uses TRGV3 with TRGJ1 or TRGJ2. This CDR3 contains 15 residues. CDR1 VTNTFY and CDR2 YDVSTARD come from the germline V gene (reference sequence). The V gene end was trimmed by 0 bases and the J gene end by 2 bases; junction bases not matched to a gene: 7. The chain's CDR3 is CATWDRRGYYYKKLF. CDR3 nucleotides: TGTGCCACCTGGGACAGGCGGGGGTATTATTATAAGAAACTCTTT.

This clone is a singleton in its sample. This chain uses TRGV4 with TRGJ1 or TRGJ2. J gave up 2 bases and V 4 bases, and 14 bases lay outside the gene matches. Germline-derived CDR1 and CDR2 are EGSTGY and YDSYTSSV. CDR3 length equals 16 residues. CDR3 loop: CATWDPRWGDYYKKLF. The CDR3 nucleotides are TGTGCCACCTGGGACCCCCGGTGGGGGGATTATTATAAGAAACTCTTT.

Judged by abundance, this clone is large. The V and J genes are TRGV3 and TRGJ1 or TRGJ2. Losses at the gene ends were 0 bases for V and 0 bases for J; bases not matched to a gene: 2. CDR1 and CDR2 (germline): VTNTFY, YDVSTARD (reference sequence). The CDR3 length is 14 residues. The CDR3, as DNA: TGTGCCACCTGGGACAGGTCGAATTATTATAAGAAACTCTTT. It codes for CATWDRSNYYKKLF.